This is a list of T cell receptor beta chains from one sample in a study of regulatory T cells in long-lasting Graves disease. Using its own MiXCR run on the multiplex PCR reads, TCRdb lists one record per CDR3 protein. Of roughly 500,000 distinct CDR3 sequences in the sample, 13% were seen once. The sample was also reused in another study, on T cells in Graves' hyperthyroidism and ophthalmopathy.

Sample: peripheral blood mononuclear cells (PBMCs), taken at new diagnosis, from a patient treated with antithyroid drugs. The receptors stem from a man aged 25 to 40 with Graves disease. Both conserved end residues are part of each CDR3. D genes are given only for firm matches. Size is omitted from some rows. Given values are once, few, many or a class for expanded clones.

size	V	J	D	DNA	CDR3
-	TRBV28	TRBJ2-7	TRBD1	TGTGCCAGCAGTCTCCAGGGGACAGAGTACGAGCAGTGCTTC	CASSLQGTEYEQCF
many	TRBV19	TRBJ1-3	-	TGTGCCAGTAGAACCTGGTCGTCGGACACCATATATTTT	CASRTWSSDTIYF
many	TRBV20-1	TRBJ2-1	-	TGCAGTGCTAGAGATCGGGACACCAGCTCCTACAATGAGCAGTTCTTC	CSARDRDTSSYNEQFF
few	TRBV5-6	TRBJ2-6	TRBD1	TGTGCCAGCAGCTTGGGGCAGGGGGCGCCCTCTGGGGCCAACGTCCTGACTTTC	CASSLGQGAPSGANVLTF
few	TRBV29-1	TRBJ2-3	-	TGCAGCGTACCAGGACTGTTCGCAGATACGCAGTATTTT	CSVPGLFADTQYF
many	TRBV7-2	TRBJ2-2	TRBD2	TGTGCCAGCAGCTTAGGGCTAGCGGGAGCTATCGGGGAGCTGTTTTTT	CASSLGLAGAIGELFF
many	TRBV5-5	TRBJ2-1	TRBD1	TGTGCCAGCAGCCTCGGACAGGGATGGAGCAATGAGCAGTTCTTC	CASSLGQGWSNEQFF
many	TRBV5-1	TRBJ2-7	-	TGCGCCAGCAGCTTGATGGACGGGTACGAGCAGTACTTC	CASSLMDGYEQYF
many	TRBV12-3/TRBV12-4	TRBJ1-2	-	TGTGCCAGCACCTTTGGCGGGGCCGGAGGCTACACCTTC	CASTFGGAGGYTF
few	TRBV29-1	TRBJ2-7	-	TGCAGCGTTGGAAAGGGTCCGGCACTCGAGCAGTACTTC	CSVGKGPALEQYF
once	TRBV27	TRBJ1-5	TRBD1	TGTGCCAGCAGTGAAAGGGGGCCGGGTCAGCCCCAGCATTTT	CASSERGPGQPQHF
many	TRBV5-1	TRBJ1-2	TRBD1	TGCGCCAGCAGCTTCCTTCGCGGGACAGGGGATGGCTACACCTTC	CASSFLRGTGDGYTF
-	TRBV10-3	TRBJ2-3	-	TGTGCCATCACGCTCCAGGAGAACACAGATACGCAGTATTTT	CAITLQENTDTQYF
many	TRBV7-9	TRBJ2-7	-	TGTGCCAGCAGCTTAGTAGCCGGGGGATTGGGAGAGCAGTACTTC	CASSLVAGGLGEQYF
few	TRBV18	TRBJ2-7	TRBD2	TGTGCCAGCTCAAGGGGCCTAGCGGGAGGGACCCCCTACGAGCAGTACTTC	CASSRGLAGGTPYEQYF
many	TRBV29-1	TRBJ1-4	-	TGCAGCGTTGAAGAGGGAAGTATTGGCTTGGGAAAACTGTTTTTT	CSVEEGSIGLGKLFF
many	TRBV5-6	TRBJ2-3	-	TGTGCCAGCAGCTTGCCAGGGCGGAAAACAGATACGCAGTATTTT	CASSLPGRKTDTQYF
-	TRBV11-2	TRBJ2-7	TRBD1	TGTGCCAGCAGTTCCTACGGCGGGACAGGGAAATACGAGCAGTACTTC	CASSSYGGTGKYEQYF
many	TRBV12-3/TRBV12-4	TRBJ2-7	TRBD2	TGTGCCAGCAGTTACCTCCCTAGCGGGGGCTCCTACGAGCAGTACTTC	CASSYLPSGGSYEQYF
many	TRBV6-1	TRBJ2-5	TRBD2	TGTGCCGGAACCGGGACTAGCGGCCTCTACTTC	CAGTGTSGLYF
few	TRBV12-3/TRBV12-4	TRBJ2-5	TRBD1	TGTGCCAGCAGTCCTCTAGGGGGCCTAAGCCAAGAGACCCAGTACTTC	CASSPLGGLSQETQYF
-	TRBV30	TRBJ1-5	-	TGTGCCTGGAGTAGACCGGGGGCCTGGCAGCCCCAGCATTTT	CAWSRPGAWQPQHF
few	TRBV19	TRBJ2-3	-	TGTGCCAGTAGTACTATAGGTCGGGACGGCACAGATACGCAGTATTTT	CASSTIGRDGTDTQYF
few	TRBV25-1	TRBJ1-6	-	TGTGCCAGCAGAAATACCCACGGGGTTTCACCCCTCCACTTT	CASRNTHGVSPLHF
-	TRBV18	TRBJ2-7	TRBD2	TGTGCCAGCTCAAGCGGTGGACTAGCGGATTACGAGCAGTACTTC	CASSSGGLADYEQYF
-	TRBV5-1	TRBJ2-7	-	TGCGCCAGCAGCTTGGAAAGGTCCCGGGAGCAGTACTTC	CASSLERSREQYF
few	TRBV9	TRBJ1-6	-	TGTGCCAGCAGCGTAGATGACGGGAGGAATTCACCCCTCCACTTT	CASSVDDGRNSPLHF
-	TRBV6-1	TRBJ2-3	-	TGTGCCAGCAACCCCGGGGGCACAGATACGCAGTATTTT	CASNPGGTDTQYF
many	TRBV18	TRBJ2-7	TRBD1	TGTGCCAGCTCACCGGACAGGTACGGGCAGTACTTC	CASSPDRYGQYF
many	TRBV28	TRBJ2-4	-	TGTGCCAGCAGTTTTCAGGGGCTGCAAAACATTCAGTACTTC	CASSFQGLQNIQYF
many	TRBV11-2	TRBJ1-1	-	TGTGCCAGCAGCGTTACAGGCTCGACTGAAGCTTTCTTT	CASSVTGSTEAFF
few	TRBV5-1	TRBJ1-2	TRBD1	TGCGCCAGCGGACTGGGACAGATCGACTACACCTTC	CASGLGQIDYTF
few	TRBV6-2/TRBV6-3	TRBJ2-3	-	TGTGCCAGCAGTTACTCCTACACAGATACGCAGTATTTT	CASSYSYTDTQYF
-	TRBV19	TRBJ1-5	-	TGTGCCAGTAGCCGGGCCTCTGGCTGGGGCAATCAGCCCCAGCATTTT	CASSRASGWGNQPQHF
few	TRBV10-3	TRBJ2-1	TRBD2	TGTGCCATCTCTAGCGGGAGGTTGGATGAGCAGTTCTTC	CAISSGRLDEQFF
few	TRBV28	TRBJ1-1	-	TGTGCCAGCAGTTTATGGGGGAGGGGTTTCTGGAAAGGTAACACTGAAGCTTTCTTT	CASSLWGRGFWKGNTEAFF
many	TRBV12-3/TRBV12-4	TRBJ1-1	-	TGTGCCAGCAGACTGGCAATGAACACTGAAGCTTTCTTT	CASRLAMNTEAFF
many	TRBV6-1	TRBJ2-4	-	TGTGCCAGCAGTCGTCAACAGGGACCCGGTGGAAACATTCAGTACTTC	CASSRQQGPGGNIQYF
-	TRBV7-3	TRBJ1-6	-	TGTGCCAGCAGCAAGGGACATAGGGATTCACCCCTCCACTTT	CASSKGHRDSPLHF
many	TRBV20-1	TRBJ2-3	TRBD2	TGCAGTGCCGCCCGGACTAGCGGGAGTGCAGATACGCAGTATTTT	CSAARTSGSADTQYF